These 26 T cell receptor beta chains originate from one sample sequenced in a study of OX40 agonist ivuxolimab in advanced cancers. The repertoire was sequenced with immunoSEQ multiplex PCR; TCRdb's copy has only in-frame clones and lacks some. The sample carries about 38,000 clones, roughly nine tenths recorded once. This sample comprised CD4+ or CD8+ T cells sorted from blood, obtained in a trial of the OX40 agonist ivuxolimab. These receptors were collected from an adult with an advanced solid tumor such as melanoma, head and neck, liver or kidney cancer.

Comments on this clone: A much larger clone lies one base from this, so it may be a read error. Other DNA sequences in this sample translate to the same CDR3. The V call is TRBV4-3, the J call TRBJ2-2, with 11 bases aligning to TRBD2. CDR3 length: 18 amino acids. Trimming removed 0 bases from V and 1 base from J; junction bases left unmatched: 4. Germline assignment: CDR1 LGHNA and CDR2 YSLEER. The CDR3 sequence: CASSQDTLAGGNTGELFF. In nucleotides, the CDR3 is TGCGCCAGCAGCCAAGATACCCTAGCGGGGGGGAACACCGGGGAGCTGTTTTTT.

This chain uses TRBV6-1 with TRBJ1-1; D ambiguous. V was trimmed by 11 bases and J by 11 bases, leaving 21 bases between them. Germline CDR1 and CDR2: MNHNS and SASEGT. The CDR3 runs to 12 residues. The CDR3 sequence: CALLAKYTEAFF. The CDR3 region has the DNA TGTGCCCTACTGGCGAAATACACCGAGGCTTTCTTT.

The chain links TRBV7-9 to TRBJ2-1; no definite D call. Germline CDR1 and CDR2: SEHNR and FQNEAQ (reference sequence). The V end lost 1 base, the J end lost 3 bases, and 7 bases lay between the germline ends. The CDR3 spans 14 residues. The CDR3 loop is CASSLDGRYNEQFF. The DNA for the CDR3 is TGTGCCAGCAGCTTAGACGGACGCTACAATGAGCAGTTCTTC.

This rearrangement joins TRBV5-3 to TRBJ1-1; no clear D gene. TRBV5-3 is an open reading frame whose function is uncertain. The V end was cut by 9 bases, the J end by 2 bases, with 14 bases between. This CDR3 region has 13 residues. The CDR3: CAKRHPINTEAFF. Here the CDR3 DNA reads TGTGCCAAAAGACACCCTATTAACACTGAAGCTTTCTTT.

The chain joins TRBV28 to TRBJ2-3; 9 positions match TRBD1. CDR1 is MDHEN and CDR2 is SYDVKM in the germline V gene. With V trimmed by 3 bases and J by 1 base, 2 bases remained unmatched. The CDR3 has 15 amino acids. DNA of the CDR3: TGTGCCAGCAGTTTTGGGGACAGGGGCACAGATACGCAGTATTTT. Translated, it gives CASSFGDRGTDTQYF.

This chain links TRBV2 with TRBJ1-5; 10 bases line up with TRBD1. The germline V gene has CDR1 SNHLY and CDR2 FYNNEI. V was pared by 6 bases and J by 1 base, with 6 bases of the junction left unmatched. The CDR3 is 16 amino acids. The CDR3 loop reads CASRSGTGVSNQPQHF. The CDR3 nucleotides read TGTGCCAGCAGATCCGGGACAGGGGTCAGCAATCAGCCCCAGCATTTT.

Only one count was recorded for this clone. The rearrangement joins TRBV28 to TRBJ1-1; TRBD1 matches 9 bases. V was pared by 6 bases and J by 0 bases, with 8 bases of the junction left unmatched. The CDR3 is made up of 16 amino acids. Germline CDR1 MDHEN, CDR2 SYDVKM. The CDR3, as DNA: TGTGCCAGCAGCCAACGGGGGACAGGGATGAACACTGAAGCTTTCTTT. It specifies CASSQRGTGMNTEAFF.

This clone was seen only a few times. The V call is TRBV30, the J call TRBJ1-1; 8 bases line up with TRBD1. CDR3 size: 12 residues. Germline V gene lookup returns CDR1 GTSNPN and CDR2 SVGIG (reference sequence). The trim removed 5 bases at V and 3 bases at J, leaving 2 bases unmatched. CDR3 DNA sequence: TGTGCCTGGGACAGGGGTGACACTGAAGCTTTCTTT. It specifies CAWDRGDTEAFF.

This rearrangement joins TRBV27 to TRBJ1-4; TRBD1 matches at 8 bases. The CDR3 spans 15 residues. V lost 2 bases, J lost 4 bases, and 3 bases stayed unmatched. Germline-derived CDR1 and CDR2 are MNHEY and SMNVEV (reference sequence). The CDR3 sequence: CASSLQTGGNEKLFF. In nucleotides, the CDR3 is TGTGCCAGCAGTTTACAAACAGGGGGTAATGAAAAACTGTTTTTT.

V is TRBV4-2 and J is TRBJ2-3; 7 bases line up with TRBD1. Trimming removed 3 bases from V and 6 bases from J; junction bases left unmatched: 9. There are 15 residues in the CDR3. The germline V gene has CDR1 LGHNA and CDR2 YNFKEQ. The chain's CDR3 is CASSQYHRGTDTQYF. CDR3 bases: TGTGCCAGCAGCCAGTATCACAGGGGTACGGATACGCAGTATTTT.

The chain carries TRBV5-4 and TRBJ2-7; D possibly uses TRBD1 or TRBD2 (5 bases each). The germline V gene has CDR1 SGHNT and CDR2 YYREEE (reference sequence). The CDR3 spans 15 residues. Trimming removed 0 bases from V and 2 bases from J, with 12 bases in between. The chain's CDR3 is CASSLARDVAYEQYF. The CDR3 region has the DNA TGTGCCAGCAGCTTGGCCCGGGACGTCGCCTACGAGCAGTACTTC.

This clone was recorded once. The J gene is TRBJ1-5, the V gene TRBV2, with no clear D. Germline V gene lookup returns CDR1 SNHLY and CDR2 FYNNEI. Trimming removed 7 bases at V and 3 bases at J, with 10 bases between. This CDR3 comprises 13 residues. DNA of the CDR3: TGTGCCAGCATGGGCAGAGACAATCAGCCCCAGCATTTT. Amino acids: CASMGRDNQPQHF.

Points on this clone: One end of the junction is discordant with germline, which a read error may explain. The chain couples TRBV25-1 to TRBJ2-5; D possibly corresponds to TRBD1 (5 bases). Germline lookup yields CDR1 MGHDK and CDR2 SYGVNS. The CDR3 extends over 15 amino acids. The CDR3 is CASSELSTDQGTQYF. The CDR3 DNA reads TGTGCCAGCAGTGAATTATCGACAGACCAAGGGACCCAGTACTTC.

This chain joins TRBV4-3 and TRBJ2-7, with 7 nucleotides matching TRBD2. This CDR3 is built from 16 residues. Trimming took 1 base from V and 2 from J; bases not matched to a gene: 8. Germline V gene sequence: CDR1 LGHNA, CDR2 YSLEER. The CDR3 region is CASSQGSGTGPYEQYF. The CDR3 DNA reads as TGCGCCAGCAGCCAAGGGAGCGGGACTGGCCCCTACGAGCAGTACTTC.

The chain has TRBV4-2 and TRBJ2-5; 10 bases align to TRBD2. Germline V gene lookup returns CDR1 LGHNA and CDR2 YNFKEQ. This CDR3 has 18 amino acids. Losses at the gene ends were 0 bases for V and 3 bases for J; bases not matched to a gene: 10. The CDR3 DNA reads as TGTGCCAGCAGCCAAGAGAGGCCCGGGACTAGCGAAAAAGAGACCCAGTACTTC. This sequence encodes CASSQERPGTSEKETQYF.

The chain employs TRBV6-5 and TRBJ2-2; weak D call: TRBD1 (5 bases). V gave up 2 bases and J gave up 6 bases, with 7 bases separating them. This CDR3 has 13 residues. Germline V lookup: CDR1 MNHEY, CDR2 SVGAGI. CDR3 region: CASSYQGPGELFF. The CDR3 DNA follows: TGTGCCAGCAGTTACCAGGGTCCCGGGGAGCTGTTTTTT.

CDR3 nucleotide sequence: TGTGCCAGCGGCCCCCCGGGTTATAGCAATCAGCCCCAGCATTTT. Residues: CASGPPGYSNQPQHF. The chain recombines TRBV28 with TRBJ1-5; D unclear. Trimming left V 8 bases short and J 0 bases short, with 14 bases between. Germline CDR1 and CDR2: MDHEN and SYDVKM. This CDR3 is 15 amino acids long.

The chain recombines TRBV4-1 with TRBJ1-5; no definite D call. The V gene lost 0 bases and the J gene lost 5 bases, with 8 bases spanning the gap. Looked up from germline, CDR1 is MGHRA and CDR2 is YSYEKL. This CDR3 comprises 14 residues. The DNA of the CDR3 is TGCGCCAGCAGCCAAGATCAGTCGGATCAGCCCCAGCATTTT. Translation gives CASSQDQSDQPQHF.

The chain is built from TRBV7-9 and TRBJ1-1; D gene uncertain. Germline V gene sequence: CDR1 SEHNR, CDR2 FQNEAQ (reference sequence). The V gene lost 5 bases and the J gene lost 1 base, with 11 bases spanning the gap. CDR3 length: 14 amino acids. The CDR3 loop reads CASSAIHRNTEAFF. The DNA for the CDR3 is TGTGCCAGCAGCGCAATACATAGGAACACTGAAGCTTTCTTT.

The chain employs TRBV6-5 and TRBJ1-2; tentative D call: TRBD1 (5 bases). Germline V CDR1 and CDR2: MNHEY, SVGAGI. The CDR3 is made up of 12 amino acids. Trimming stripped 7 bases from V and 7 bases from J, with 13 bases between. The CDR3 reads CASISGRGGYTF. Written as DNA, the CDR3 is TGTGCCAGCATCTCAGGGAGGGGTGGCTACACCTTC.

The genes are TRBV10-3 and TRBJ2-7; 9 nucleotides agree with TRBD1. This CDR3 has 14 amino acids. The V segment lost 2 bases and the J segment 1 base; nucleotides outside the gene matches: 0. CDR1 is ENHRY and CDR2 is SYGVKD in the germline V gene. CDR3 nucleotides: TGTGCCATCAGTGAGGACAGGGGGTCCTACGAGCAGTACTTC. It translates to CAISEDRGSYEQYF.

The chain combines TRBV6-1 with TRBJ1-6; no clear D gene. CDR3 length equals 16 residues. V was clipped by 4 bases and J by 2 bases, with 12 bases between them. Germline-derived CDR1 and CDR2 are MNHNS and SASEGT. CDR3 region: CASSALGTAYNSPLHF. The CDR3 DNA reads TGTGCCAGCAGTGCGTTAGGTACAGCCTATAATTCACCCCTCCACTTT.

This clone has more than one count but fewer than ten. DNA for the CDR3: TGTGCCAGTAGTGTGGAAAATCAGCCCCAGCATTTT. Protein sequence: CASSVENQPQHF. The V call is TRBV19, the J call TRBJ1-5; no clear D gene. There are 12 residues in the CDR3. Germline assignment: CDR1 LNHDA and CDR2 SQIVND (reference sequence). Trimming took 5 bases from V and 4 from J, leaving 6 bases between them.

The chain's CDR3 is CASSLTNTEAFF. The CDR3 DNA sequence: TGTGCCAGCAGCTTAACGAACACTGAAGCTTTCTTT. The rearrangement uses TRBV11-2 and TRBJ1-1; no reliable D call. CDR1 and CDR2 (germline): SGHAT, FQNNGV. Trimming took 2 bases from V and 1 from J, leaving 2 bases between them. This CDR3 spans 12 amino acids.

The chain has TRBV19 and TRBJ2-5, with a possible D match to TRBD2 (5 bases). CDR1 and CDR2 from the germline V gene are LNHDA and SQIVND (reference sequence). This CDR3 contains 13 residues. Trimming left V 6 bases short and J 4 bases short, with 12 bases between. CDR3 coding DNA: TGTGCCAGTAGCACCGCGGGCGGAGAGACCCAGTACTTC. The encoded protein is CASSTAGGETQYF.

The chain uses TRBV28 and TRBJ2-5, with 14 positions matching TRBD2. The V gene end was trimmed by 2 bases and the J gene end by 5 bases; junction bases not matched to a gene: 10. The germline CDR1 and CDR2 sequences are MDHEN and SYDVKM. This CDR3 is built from 18 residues. The CDR3 coding sequence is TGTGCCAGCAGTTTAAAAGCAGGACTAGCGGGGGGACAGGAGACCCAGTACTTC. Amino acids: CASSLKAGLAGGQETQYF.